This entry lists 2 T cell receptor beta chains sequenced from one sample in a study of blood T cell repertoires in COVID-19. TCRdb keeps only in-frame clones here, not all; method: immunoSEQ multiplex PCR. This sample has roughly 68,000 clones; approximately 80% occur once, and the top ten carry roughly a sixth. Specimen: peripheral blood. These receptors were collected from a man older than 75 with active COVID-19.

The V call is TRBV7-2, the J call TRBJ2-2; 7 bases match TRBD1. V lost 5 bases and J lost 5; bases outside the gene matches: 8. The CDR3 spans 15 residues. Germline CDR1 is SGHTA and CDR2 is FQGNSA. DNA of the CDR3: TGTGCCAGCAGCAAGGGGACAGCGAGGACCGGGGAGCTGTTTTTT. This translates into CASSKGTARTGELFF.

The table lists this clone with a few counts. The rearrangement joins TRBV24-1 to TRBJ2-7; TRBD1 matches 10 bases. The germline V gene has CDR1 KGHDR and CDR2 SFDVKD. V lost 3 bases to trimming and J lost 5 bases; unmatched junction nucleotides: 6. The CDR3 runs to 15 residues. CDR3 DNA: TGTGCCACCAGTGATGTGGACAGGGGGGGGAACGAGCAGTACTTC. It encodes CATSDVDRGGNEQYF.